One sample yielded the 16 T cell receptor beta chains listed below, sequenced in a study of blood T cell repertoires in COVID-19. This table comes from immunoSEQ multiplex PCR, and its TCRdb copy is limited to in-frame clones, with some not included. There are 150,000 to 200,000 clones in the sample; over 75% occur only once, and over 0.95% lies in the top ten. Sequencing was carried out using PBMCs or T cells enriched from blood (not recorded which). Receptor source: a human donor with acute COVID-19. The donor label of this sample is uncertain.

The chain links TRBV5-1 to TRBJ1-5; 9 nucleotides align to TRBD1. V shed 0 bases and J 5 bases; nucleotides not matched to a gene: 0. Per germline, CDR1 SGHRS and CDR2 YFSETQ. CDR3 size: 14 residues. Here the CDR3 reads CASSLGQGDQPQHF. CDR3 DNA sequence: TGCGCCAGCAGCTTGGGACAGGGGGATCAGCCCCAGCATTTT.

The CDR3 region has the DNA TGTGCCAGCAGCCCCCGACGGGACAGGGAAGAGACCCAGTACTTC. Encoded protein: CASSPRRDREETQYF. The chain employs TRBV21-1 and TRBJ2-5; the D call TRBD1 from the table was never checked on the DNA. TRBV21-1 has pseudogene status. The CDR3 totals 15 residues.

CDR3 in amino acids: CASSLGAGGDGYTF. The CDR3 DNA reads TGTGCCAGCAGCTTAGGAGCCGGCGGGGATGGCTACACCTTC. This rearrangement joins TRBV7-9 to TRBJ1-2; D remains ambiguous. Trimming shortened V by 1 base and J by 6 bases, and 12 bases separated the two germline ends. The germline CDR1 and CDR2 sequences are SEHNR and FQNEAQ (reference sequence). The CDR3 spans 14 residues.

V and J are TRBV11-2 and TRBJ1-3; TRBD1 aligns across 8 bases. The germline V gene has CDR1 SGHAT and CDR2 FQNNGV. This CDR3 spans 15 amino acids. J gave up 3 bases and V 5 bases, and 6 bases lay outside the gene matches. CDR3 nucleotides: TGTGCCAGCAGCCTACAGGGGGTACTTGGAAACACCATATATTTT. As protein: CASSLQGVLGNTIYF.

The rearrangement joins TRBV24-1 to TRBJ1-4; 8 nucleotides agree with TRBD1. V shed 4 bases and J 4 bases; nucleotides not matched to a gene: 7. The germline V gene encodes CDR1 KGHDR and CDR2 SFDVKD. CDR3 size: 16 residues. The CDR3 nucleotides are TGTGCCACCAGTGACTCCCGGACAGGGTTTAATGAAAAACTGTTTTTT. The encoded protein is CATSDSRTGFNEKLFF.

The chain combines TRBV11-3 with TRBJ2-7; 9 bases match TRBD2. Losses at the gene ends were 3 bases for V and 4 bases for J; bases not matched to a gene: 7. From germline, CDR1 is SGHNT and CDR2 YENEEA. This CDR3 has 15 residues. In DNA, the CDR3 is TGTGCCAGCAGCTTTACGGTAGCGGGAGATTACGAGCAGTACTTC. The encoded protein is CASSFTVAGDYEQYF.

The chain links TRBV11-2 to TRBJ2-5, with a possible D match to TRBD2 (6 bases). Per the germline V gene, CDR1 is SGHAT and CDR2 is FQNNGV. The CDR3 consists of 15 residues. V was cut by 1 base and J by 3 bases, with 12 bases left in between. Here the CDR3 DNA reads TGTGCCAGCAGCTTAGCTTGGTCTAGCGAAGAGACCCAGTACTTC. As protein: CASSLAWSSEETQYF.

This chain connects TRBV12-3 or TRBV12-4 to TRBJ1-1; D remains unclear. V gave up 1 base and J gave up 4 bases, with 7 bases separating them. The CDR3 contains 13 residues. The CDR3 bases are TGTGCCAGCAGTTTAGAAACGGGCACTGAAGCTTTCTTT. The encoded protein is CASSLETGTEAFF.

This rearrangement joins TRBV9 to TRBJ2-7, with 7 positions matching TRBD1. The CDR3 is made up of 13 amino acids. V gave up 0 bases and J gave up 3 bases; unmatched junction bases: 0. Germline V gene sequence: CDR1 SGDLS, CDR2 YYNGEE. The CDR3 region has the DNA TGTGCCAGCAGCGTAGACAGGGGCTACGAGCAGTACTTC. This sequence encodes CASSVDRGYEQYF.

The rearrangement joins TRBV3-1 (or the pseudogene TRBV3-2) to TRBJ2-7; the match to TRBD2 covers 10 bases. The CDR3 sequence is 15 residues long. V gave up 0 bases and J gave up 4 bases; unmatched junction bases: 3. Germline CDR1 and CDR2: LGHDT and YNNKEL (reference sequence). The CDR3, as DNA: TGTGCCAGCAGCCAAGAGCCTAGCGGGGGATACGAGCAGTACTTC. Protein: CASSQEPSGGYEQYF.

This clone turned up a few times. CDR3 protein: CASSLDTVTYGYTF. CDR3 nucleotides: TGTGCCAGCAGCCTGGACACCGTTACCTATGGCTACACCTTC. This sequence joins TRBV5-4 and TRBJ1-2, with a weak D call TRBD1 (5 bases). V was trimmed by 4 bases and J by 4 bases, leaving 14 bases between them. Germline V gene lookup returns CDR1 SGHNT and CDR2 YYREEE (reference sequence). The CDR3 is 14 amino acids. Complete variable domain (other parts from reference TRBV5-4 and TRBJ1-2): ETGVTQSPTHLIKTRGQQVTLRCSSQSGHNTVSWYQQALGQGPQFIFQYYREEENGRGNFPPRFSGLQFPNYSSELNVNALELDDSALYLCASSLDTVTYGYTFGSGTRLTVV.

The genes are TRBV12-5 and TRBJ1-1; TRBD1 is a possible D gene (5 bases). Per the germline V gene, CDR1 is LGHNT and CDR2 is FRNRAP. V lost 0 bases to trimming and J lost 0 bases, with 17 bases between them. The CDR3 runs to 18 residues. This CDR3 reads CASGLVLGLDSLNTEAFF. CDR3 nucleotides: TGTGCTAGTGGTTTGGTACTTGGGCTCGACAGTTTGAACACTGAAGCTTTCTTT.

The chain combines TRBV2 with TRBJ2-3; D perhaps matches TRBD1 (6 bases). This CDR3 spans 11 amino acids. The germline V and J ends were trimmed by 10 bases and 4 bases, with 9 bases remaining between them. CDR1 is SNHLY and CDR2 is FYNNEI in the germline V gene. CDR3 region: CATSGADTQYF. The CDR3 nucleotides read TGTGCCACCTCAGGGGCAGATACGCAGTATTTT. Together with reference TRBV2 and TRBJ2-3, the CDR3 gives the full variable domain: EPEVTQTPSHQVTQMGQEVILRCVPISNHLYFYWYRQILGQKVEFLVSFYNNEISEKSEIFDDQFSVERPDGSNFTLKIRSTKLEDSAMYFCATSGADTQYFGPGTRLTVL.

This clone was observed once. The chain links TRBV30 to TRBJ1-2; no definite D call. Germline loops: CDR1 GTSNPN, CDR2 SVGIG (reference sequence). The CDR3 covers 12 residues. The germline V and J ends were trimmed by 2 bases and 7 bases, with 11 bases remaining between them. The CDR3 coding sequence is TGTGCCTGGAGTTCCTCAGTTGGTGGCTACACCTTC. Its protein product is CAWSSSVGGYTF. Based on the CDR3 plus reference TRBV30 and TRBJ1-2, the full variable domain is SQTIHQWPATLVQPVGSPLSLECTVEGTSNPNLYWYRQAAGRGLQLLFYSVGIGQISSEVPQNLSASRPQDRQFILSSKKLLLSDSGFYLCAWSSSVGGYTFGSGTRLTVV.

V and J are TRBV5-1 and TRBJ1-1; weak D call: TRBD1 (6 bases). Trimming took 8 bases from V and 1 from J, leaving 12 bases between them. CDR3 length: 13 amino acids. Germline V gene lookup returns CDR1 SGHRS and CDR2 YFSETQ. CDR3 sequence: CASPRGRNTEAFF. In DNA form, the CDR3 reads TGCGCCAGTCCGAGGGGGAGGAACACTGAAGCTTTCTTT.

The chain combines TRBV4-3 with TRBJ2-2; 8 bases align to TRBD1. Germline values: CDR1 LGHNA, CDR2 YSLEER. CDR3 length: 14 amino acids. The trim removed 0 bases at V and 9 bases at J, leaving 3 bases unmatched. The CDR3 DNA reads as TGCGCCAGCAGCCAAGATCGGACAGGGTGGGAGCTGTTTTTT. It encodes CASSQDRTGWELFF.